These 23 T cell receptor beta chains came from one sample sequenced in a study of cytomegalovirus exposure and HLA in healthy donors (dated by TCRdb to 2016 to 2017). The library came from the immunoSEQ multiplex PCR assay. A mixture of 60 forward primers for TCR Vbeta segments and 13 reverse primers for TCR Jbeta segments was used in the multiplex PCR. The clones in this table, taken by TCRdb from immuneACCESS, are in-frame only. Not every clone is retained; where verified, under half of the shortfall comes from an unresolved V gene, and the cause of the rest is unknown. For this sample the table gives some 150,000 clones, of which approximately 80% were detected only once. Around 4.1% of the sample is taken by the ten largest. Sequenced input: PBMCs. All receptors come from a woman between 45 and 60 years old in good health and CMV-seropositive.

The rearrangement links TRBV11-2 to TRBJ2-7; 9 bases align to TRBD1. CDR1 and CDR2 from the germline V gene are SGHAT and FQNNGV. CDR3 length equals 15 residues. V shed 3 bases, J shed 6 bases, and the junction held 9 bases outside the gene matches. The CDR3 is CASSFSGTGISEQYF. DNA of the CDR3: TGTGCCAGCAGCTTCTCCGGGACAGGGATTAGCGAGCAGTACTTC.

The chain is built from TRBV9 and TRBJ2-5; D not certain. Between the trimmed V and J ends, which lost 0 bases and 2 bases, there was a span of 14 bases. The CDR3 is 16 residues long. Germline CDR1 reads SGDLS; CDR2 reads YYNGEE. In DNA, the CDR3 is TGTGCCAGCAGCGTAGATCCAGGCCACCTTCAAGAGACCCAGTACTTC. Amino acids: CASSVDPGHLQETQYF.

The chain recombines TRBV11-2 with TRBJ1-1; weak D call: TRBD1 (5 bases). This CDR3 has 16 residues. The V gene's germline CDR1 is SGHAT and CDR2 FQNNGV. V shed 2 bases and J shed 1 base, with 14 bases lying between them. As DNA, the CDR3 is TGTGCCAGCAGCTTAATGGTAGGAGGGGCGAACACTGAAGCTTTCTTT. Translating gives CASSLMVGGANTEAFF.

The chain couples TRBV4-1 to TRBJ2-2, with TRBD2 identical over 13 bases. This CDR3 has 20 amino acids. Per germline, CDR1 MGHRA and CDR2 YSYEKL. J gave up 2 bases and V 4 bases, and 13 bases lay outside the gene matches. The CDR3: CASSLSPTSGRVYNTGELFF. In nucleotides, the CDR3 is TGCGCCAGCAGCCTAAGCCCCACTAGCGGGAGGGTTTATAACACCGGGGAGCTGTTTTTT.

The chain combines TRBV7-2 with TRBJ2-5, with 9 bases fitting TRBD2. The CDR3 totals 14 residues. Trimming cost V 6 bases and J 3 bases; bases outside gene matches: 5. Germline-derived CDR1 and CDR2 are SGHTA and FQGNSA. CDR3: CASRSAGGKETQYF. CDR3 coding DNA: TGTGCCAGCAGGTCAGCGGGGGGCAAAGAGACCCAGTACTTC.

The chain is built from TRBV19 and TRBJ2-7; 8 nucleotides align to TRBD2. This CDR3 has 15 residues. The germline CDR1 and CDR2 sequences are LNHDA and SQIVND (reference sequence). The ends lost 3 bases at V and 3 bases at J; junction bases unmatched: 7. This CDR3 is CASSILSGGGYEQYF. In nucleotides, the CDR3 is TGTGCCAGTAGTATCTTAAGCGGGGGCGGCTACGAGCAGTACTTC. Combining the CDR3 with reference TRBV19 and TRBJ2-7 gives the whole variable domain DGGITQSPKYLFRKEGQNVTLSCEQNLNHDAMYWYRQDPGQGLRLIYYSQIVNDFQKGDIAEGYSVSREKKESFPLTVTSAQKNPTAFYLCASSILSGGGYEQYFGPGTRLTVT.

This clone was detected only a few times. The rearrangement links TRBV27 to TRBJ1-4; TRBD1 matches 9 bases. V lost 7 bases and J lost 8; bases outside the gene matches: 8. From germline, CDR1 is MNHEY and CDR2 SMNVEV (reference sequence). This CDR3 is 14 amino acids long. For the CDR3, the DNA is TGTGCCAGCACAACAGGGGGCTTACGGGAAAAACTGTTTTTT. Protein: CASTTGGLREKLFF.

This clone occurred a few times. This chain links TRBV4-2 with TRBJ2-5; 8 nucleotides agree with TRBD2. With 0 bases clipped from V and 1 base from J, the junction kept 4 bases outside the gene matches. CDR1 is LGHNA, CDR2 YNFKEQ, per germline. The CDR3 spans 16 residues. The CDR3: CASSQDKAGAQETQYF. CDR3 bases: TGTGCCAGCAGCCAAGATAAAGCGGGGGCCCAAGAGACCCAGTACTTC.

Only a few counts were recorded for this clone. The chain recombines TRBV5-1 with TRBJ2-2; D not certain. The CDR3 runs 14 residues. Germline values: CDR1 SGHRS, CDR2 YFSETQ. Trimming removed 3 bases from V and 1 base from J, with 7 bases in between. The CDR3 region is CASSSAGNTGELFF. CDR3 coding DNA: TGCGCCAGCAGCTCCGCAGGGAACACCGGGGAGCTGTTTTTT.

V is TRBV4-1 and J is TRBJ2-7, with 13 bases matching TRBD2. The CDR3 has 17 amino acids. With V trimmed by 2 bases and J by 7 bases, 11 bases remained unmatched. CDR1 and CDR2 from the germline V gene are MGHRA and YSYEKL. This CDR3 is CASSQMDLGLAGREQYF. The CDR3 nucleotides read TGCGCCAGCAGCCAAATGGACTTGGGACTAGCGGGAAGGGAGCAGTACTTC.

The genes are TRBV28 and TRBJ2-7; 10 nucleotides match TRBD2. The CDR3 has 13 amino acids. J lost 1 base, V lost 10 bases, and 4 bases had no gene match. Germline V gives CDR1 MDHEN, CDR2 SYDVKM. Here the CDR3 reads CATGLAVSYEQYF. CDR3 in DNA: TGTGCCACCGGACTAGCGGTTTCCTACGAGCAGTACTTC.

The rearrangement joins TRBV10-3 to TRBJ2-2, with 8 bases aligning to TRBD2. Trimming removed 6 bases from V and 3 bases from J; junction bases left unmatched: 0. Germline V gene lookup returns CDR1 ENHRY and CDR2 SYGVKD. This CDR3 region has 13 residues. The CDR3 DNA reads TGTGCCATCAGACTAGCGGACACCGGGGAGCTGTTTTTT. Protein product: CAIRLADTGELFF.

The chain couples TRBV28 to TRBJ1-1; D is perhaps TRBD1 (6 bases). This CDR3 has 15 amino acids. Trimming left V 4 bases short and J 1 base short, with 13 bases between. Germline-derived CDR1 and CDR2 are MDHEN and SYDVKM. The CDR3 DNA reads TGTGCCAGCAGTTCCCTTTACAGGGAGAACACTGAAGCTTTCTTT. Encoded protein: CASSSLYRENTEAFF.

This chain connects TRBV6-1 to TRBJ1-2; D gene uncertain. The CDR3 loop spans 13 amino acids. Germline CDR1 and CDR2: MNHNS and SASEGT. Trimming left V 0 bases short and J 13 bases short, with 15 bases between. In nucleotides, the CDR3 is TGTGCCAGCAGTGAAGCCGACACCCTCCCCGGCACCTTC. This codes for CASSEADTLPGTF.

This clone was recorded once. The chain carries TRBV30 and TRBJ1-2; D is uncertain. In germline, CDR1 is GTSNPN, CDR2 SVGIG (reference sequence). The CDR3 consists of 10 residues. Trimming removed 4 bases from V and 5 bases from J, with 5 bases in between. CDR3 nucleotide sequence: TGTGCCTGGAATAGTTATGGCTACACCTTC. This sequence encodes CAWNSYGYTF.

The chain uses TRBV30 and TRBJ2-1, with D perhaps matching TRBD2 (6 bases). The germline V gene has CDR1 GTSNPN and CDR2 SVGIG (reference sequence). This CDR3 has 14 residues. Trimming took 2 bases from V and 3 from J, leaving 11 bases between them. For the CDR3, the DNA is TGTGCCTGGAGTAATATGGGGGGCTACAATGAGCAGTTCTTC. Translated, it gives CAWSNMGGYNEQFF. Based on the CDR3 plus reference TRBV30 and TRBJ2-1, the full variable domain is SQTIHQWPATLVQPVGSPLSLECTVEGTSNPNLYWYRQAAGRGLQLLFYSVGIGQISSEVPQNLSASRPQDRQFILSSKKLLLSDSGFYLCAWSNMGGYNEQFFGPGTRLTVL.

The rearrangement joins TRBV4-1 to TRBJ2-1; 7 bases align to TRBD2. The CDR3 covers 20 residues. CDR1 and CDR2 (germline): MGHRA, YSYEKL. Losses at the gene ends were 2 bases for V and 2 bases for J; bases not matched to a gene: 18. The CDR3 is CASSQMRPSGLILPYNEQFF. The CDR3 DNA sequence: TGCGCCAGCAGCCAAATGAGGCCTAGCGGCCTAATTCTGCCCTACAATGAGCAGTTCTTC.

The chain employs TRBV5-1 and TRBJ1-6, with D possibly matching TRBD1 (6 bases). V shed 2 bases and J shed 3 bases, with 9 bases lying between them. The CDR3 runs to 15 residues. Germline V gene sequence: CDR1 SGHRS, CDR2 YFSETQ. The CDR3 here is CASSLEGVYNSPLHF. For the CDR3, the DNA is TGCGCCAGCAGCTTAGAGGGGGTCTATAATTCACCCCTCCACTTT.

This chain connects TRBV5-4 to TRBJ2-5, with D perhaps TRBD2 (8 bases). This CDR3 spans 17 amino acids. The germline V and J ends were trimmed by 4 bases and 2 bases, with 21 bases remaining between them. Germline assignment: CDR1 SGHNT and CDR2 YYREEE (reference sequence). CDR3 in amino acids: CASSGTAGLGAQETQYF. In DNA, the CDR3 is TGTGCCAGCAGCGGGACAGCGGGACTAGGAGCTCAAGAGACCCAGTACTTC.

The chain links TRBV6-5 to TRBJ2-2, with D possibly TRBD1 on 6 matching bases. Germline values: CDR1 MNHEY, CDR2 SVGAGI. Trimming took 0 bases from V and 1 from J, leaving 9 bases between them. The CDR3 has 16 residues. CDR3 coding DNA: TGTGCCAGCAGTTACTCCCCGACAGGGAACACCGGGGAGCTGTTTTTT. It specifies CASSYSPTGNTGELFF.

V gene TRBV19 combines with J gene TRBJ2-6; 7 nucleotides match TRBD2. This CDR3 has 17 amino acids. Germline V CDR1 and CDR2: LNHDA, SQIVND (reference sequence). Germline trimming cut 7 bases from V and 1 base from J; bases unmatched to any gene: 10. The chain's CDR3 is CASTPGGGTSGANVLTF. Here the CDR3 DNA reads TGTGCCAGTACCCCGGGGGGAGGGACGTCTGGGGCCAACGTCCTGACTTTC.

The genes are TRBV7-9 and TRBJ2-5; D may be TRBD2 (7 bases). V lost 3 bases to trimming and J lost 5 bases, with 13 bases between them. Germline V gene data show CDR1 as SEHNR and CDR2 as FQNEAQ (reference sequence). There are 14 residues in the CDR3. CDR3 in DNA: TGTGCCAGCAGCTTCGGCGGGGGCAGGGAGACCCAGTACTTC. Encoded protein: CASSFGGGRETQYF.

The rearrangement links TRBV5-6 to TRBJ2-1; TRBD1 is a possible D gene (6 bases). The germline V gene has CDR1 SGHDT and CDR2 YYEEEE. V lost 4 bases to trimming and J lost 7 bases, with 9 bases between them. This CDR3 is 12 amino acids long. CDR3 in DNA: TGTGCCAGCAGCCCTACAGGGAATGAGCAGTTCTTC. Protein sequence: CASSPTGNEQFF.